This TCR beta chain was retrieved from a study of T cell responses to AZD1222 COVID-19 vaccine. CDR1 and CDR2 from the germline V gene are SQVTM and ANQGSEA. This CDR3 region has 10 residues. Trimming removed 3 bases from V and 4 bases from J, with 3 bases in between. TCRdb's copy holds only in-frame clones and misses some; the assay was immunoSEQ multiplex PCR. Of fewer than 50,000 clones in the sample, around 82% were seen once. The source was peripheral blood, collected on day 0 of AZD1222 vaccination. The chain combines TRBV29-1 with TRBJ1-2; D unresolved. The TCR comes from an adult in good health. CDR3 DNA sequence: TGCAGCGTTGACATCTATGGCTACACCTTC. Amino acid sequence: CSVDIYGYTF. Full variable domain (outside the CDR3, taken from reference TRBV29-1 and TRBJ1-2): SAVISQKPSRDICQRGTSLTIQCQVDSQVTMMFWYRQQPGQSLTLIATANQGSEATYESGFVIDKFPISRPNLTFSTLTVSNMSPEDSSIYLCSVDIYGYTFGSGTRLTVV.